This T cell receptor (beta chain) was retrieved from a study of blood T cell repertoires in COVID-19 (dated by TCRdb to about 2020). Notes on the research overall: Samples covering the acute and convalescent phases of COVID-19 were provided by collaborators in the United States, Italy and Spain. The dataset comprised deeply sampled blood TCRbeta repertoires from subjects exposed to, actively infected with, or recovered from COVID-19. HLA class I and class II types, where available, came from metadata supplied by the sample provider rather than from assay-based typing. Samples were obtained from the ongoing ImmuneRACE study (first 160 participants) and from 1,254 subjects provided by 6 global collaborators. The prospective study material was composed of cDNA or gDNA derived from T cells, B-cell-depleted T cells, or PBMCs. A freely available public database, intended as a resource for researchers studying the immune response to SARS-CoV-2, is where the repertoires were released. Sample metadata almost always included a de-identified subject ID, COVID-19 status, age in years and sex.

For CDR1 and CDR2, the germline V gene lists KGHSH and LQKENI. V and J lose 6 bases and 2 bases, and a span of 24 bases separates them. CDR3 length: 18 amino acids, cysteine to phenylalanine. This entry keeps only the CDR3 DNA: 54 bases, framed from base 1. In Seattle, one collaborating source enrolled patients while the infection was active and tracked those patients longitudinally over the course of disease. The collaborating institutions used their own protocols to collect whole blood in K2EDTA tubes. For TCRbeta analysis, collaborators shipped samples as frozen whole blood, isolated PBMCs, or DNA extracted from either of those sample types. Points on this clone: Its binding antigen is unknown. Base quality data are lacking; no much larger clone is found one base away.

General findings and caveats noted by the study authors: The amount of clinical and demographic metadata varied by source and participant and was provided uncurated.

The immunoSEQ Assay, a bias-controlled multiplex PCR, was used to amplify TCRbeta CDR3 regions from genomic DNA. The authors' pipeline ran thus. The number of nucleated cells in each sample was estimated from the amplification of reference gene primers within the assay. To quantify the absolute abundance of each unique TCRbeta CDR3 rearrangement, sequence reads were collapsed and filtered. For each sample, productive Simpson clonality was calculated as the square root of Simpson's diversity index across productive rearrangements. TCRdb's version of the immuneACCESS table is confined to in-frame rearrangements and falls short of the full clone set. An unresolved V gene accounts for under half of the shortfall where checked; the remainder is of unknown origin. From that table come the V and J calls and clone size; the DNA was used to work out D and trimming. This sample has hundreds of thousands of clones in its table, and 85% to 90% of those were observed once. 11% of the sample is held by the ten biggest clonotypes.

The sequenced sample was peripheral blood. This receptor was identified in a woman aged 25 to 39 with COVID-19, enrolled during active disease. The chain joins TRBV18 to TRBJ2-3, with TRBD1 perhaps the D gene, on 5 matching bases. The nucleotides read TGTGCCAGCTCCCCGGTCAGGCGCCAGGGCGGCTACACAGATACGCAGTATTTT. This encodes CASSPVRRQGGYTDTQYF.